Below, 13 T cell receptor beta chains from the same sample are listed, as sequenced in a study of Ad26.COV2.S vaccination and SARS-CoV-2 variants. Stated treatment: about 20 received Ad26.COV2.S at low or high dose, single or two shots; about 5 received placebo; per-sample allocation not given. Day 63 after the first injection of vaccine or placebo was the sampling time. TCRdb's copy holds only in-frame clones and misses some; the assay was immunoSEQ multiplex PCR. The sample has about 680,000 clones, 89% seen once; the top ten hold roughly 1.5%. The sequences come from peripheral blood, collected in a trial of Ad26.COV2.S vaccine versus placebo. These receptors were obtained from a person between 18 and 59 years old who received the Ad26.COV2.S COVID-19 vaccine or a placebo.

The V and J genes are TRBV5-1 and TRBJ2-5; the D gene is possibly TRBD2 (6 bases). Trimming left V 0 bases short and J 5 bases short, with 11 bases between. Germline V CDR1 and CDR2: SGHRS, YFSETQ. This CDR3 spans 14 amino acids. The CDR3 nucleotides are TGCGCCAGCAGCTTGGGTCAGGAGGGGGAGACCCAGTACTTC. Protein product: CASSLGQEGETQYF. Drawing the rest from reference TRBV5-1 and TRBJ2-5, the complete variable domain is KAGVTQTPRYLIKTRGQQVTLSCSPISGHRSVSWYQQTPGQGLQFLFEYFSETQRNKGNFPGRFSGRQFSNSRSEMNVSTLELGDSALYLCASSLGQEGETQYFGPGTRLLVL.

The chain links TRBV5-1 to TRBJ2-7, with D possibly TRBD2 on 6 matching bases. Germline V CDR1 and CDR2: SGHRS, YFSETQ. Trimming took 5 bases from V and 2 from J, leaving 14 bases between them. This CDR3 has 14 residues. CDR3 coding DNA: TGCGCCAGCAGTTCCGGGAGATTGACCTACGAGCAGTACTTC. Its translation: CASSSGRLTYEQYF. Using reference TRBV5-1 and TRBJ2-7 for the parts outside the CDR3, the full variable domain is KAGVTQTPRYLIKTRGQQVTLSCSPISGHRSVSWYQQTPGQGLQFLFEYFSETQRNKGNFPGRFSGRQFSNSRSEMNVSTLELGDSALYLCASSSGRLTYEQYFGPGTRLTVT.

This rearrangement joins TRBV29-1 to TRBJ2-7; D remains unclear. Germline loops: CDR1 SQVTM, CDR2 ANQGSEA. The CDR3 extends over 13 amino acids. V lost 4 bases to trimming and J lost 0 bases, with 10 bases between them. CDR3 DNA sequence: TGCAGCGTTGCTCCGAGGCCCTCCTACGAGCAGTACTTC. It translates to CSVAPRPSYEQYF.

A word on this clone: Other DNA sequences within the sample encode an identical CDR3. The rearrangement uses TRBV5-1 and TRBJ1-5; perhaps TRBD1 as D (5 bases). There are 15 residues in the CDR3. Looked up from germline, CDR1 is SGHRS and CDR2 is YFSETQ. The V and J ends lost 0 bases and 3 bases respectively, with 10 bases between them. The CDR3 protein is CASSLGPGDNQPQHF. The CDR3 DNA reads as TGCGCCAGCAGCTTGGGCCCGGGGGACAATCAGCCCCAGCATTTT.

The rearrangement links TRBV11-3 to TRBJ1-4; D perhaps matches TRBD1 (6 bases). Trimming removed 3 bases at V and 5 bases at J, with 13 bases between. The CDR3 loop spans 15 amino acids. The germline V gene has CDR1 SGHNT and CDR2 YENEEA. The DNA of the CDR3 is TGTGCCAGCAGCTTCCTGGACAGTGGGAATGAAAAACTGTTTTTT. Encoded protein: CASSFLDSGNEKLFF.

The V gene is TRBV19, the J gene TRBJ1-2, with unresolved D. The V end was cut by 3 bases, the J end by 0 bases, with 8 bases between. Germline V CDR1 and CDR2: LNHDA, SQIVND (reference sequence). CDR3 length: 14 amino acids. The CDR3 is CASSMGRANYGYTF. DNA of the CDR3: TGTGCCAGTAGTATGGGCAGAGCTAACTATGGCTACACCTTC.

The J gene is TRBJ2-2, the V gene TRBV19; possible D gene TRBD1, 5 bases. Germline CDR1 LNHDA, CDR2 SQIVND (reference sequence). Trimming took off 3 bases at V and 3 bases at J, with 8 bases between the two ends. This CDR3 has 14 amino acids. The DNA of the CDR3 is TGTGCCAGTAGTATCCAGGGATACACCGGGGAGCTGTTTTTT. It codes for CASSIQGYTGELFF.

CDR3: CATSSTVSSNQPQHF. CDR3 in DNA: TGTGCCACCAGCAGTACAGTAAGTAGCAATCAGCCCCAGCATTTT. The chain couples TRBV15 to TRBJ1-5, with D unclear. Looked up from germline, CDR1 is LNHNV and CDR2 is YYDKDF (reference sequence). The CDR3 consists of 15 residues. V lost 3 bases, J lost 0 bases, and 9 bases lay in between.

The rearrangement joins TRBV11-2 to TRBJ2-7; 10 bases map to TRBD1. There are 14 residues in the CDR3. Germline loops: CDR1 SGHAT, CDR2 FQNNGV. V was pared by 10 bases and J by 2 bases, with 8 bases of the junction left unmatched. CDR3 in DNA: TGTGCCACCGGACGGACAGGGGGAACCTACGAGCAGTACTTC. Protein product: CATGRTGGTYEQYF.

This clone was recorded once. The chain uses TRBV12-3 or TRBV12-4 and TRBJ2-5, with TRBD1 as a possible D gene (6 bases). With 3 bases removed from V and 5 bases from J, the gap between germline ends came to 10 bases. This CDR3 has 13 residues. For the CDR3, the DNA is TGTGCCAGCAGTTTCAGGGGTGGGGAGACCCAGTACTTC. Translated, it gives CASSFRGGETQYF.

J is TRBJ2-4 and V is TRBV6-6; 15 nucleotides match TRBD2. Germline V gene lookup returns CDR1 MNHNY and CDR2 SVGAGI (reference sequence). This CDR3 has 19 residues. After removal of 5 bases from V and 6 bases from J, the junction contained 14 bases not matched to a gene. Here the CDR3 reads CASSRRQGGLAGGANIQYF. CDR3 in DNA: TGTGCCAGCAGTCGTCGACAGGGGGGACTAGCGGGAGGAGCAAACATTCAGTACTTC.

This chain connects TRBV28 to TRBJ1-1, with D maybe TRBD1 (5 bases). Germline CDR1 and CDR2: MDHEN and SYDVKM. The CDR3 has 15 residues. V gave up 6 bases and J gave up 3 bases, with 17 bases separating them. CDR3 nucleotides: TGTGCCAGCAGACTGTCCGGGACGACCGACACTGAAGCTTTCTTT. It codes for CASRLSGTTDTEAFF.

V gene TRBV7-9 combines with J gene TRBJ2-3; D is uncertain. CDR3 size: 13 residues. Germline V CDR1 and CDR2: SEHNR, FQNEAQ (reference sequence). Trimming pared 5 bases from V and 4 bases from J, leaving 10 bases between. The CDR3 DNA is TGTGCCAGCAGCCCCAAGGGTGCAGATACGCAGTATTTT. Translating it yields CASSPKGADTQYF.